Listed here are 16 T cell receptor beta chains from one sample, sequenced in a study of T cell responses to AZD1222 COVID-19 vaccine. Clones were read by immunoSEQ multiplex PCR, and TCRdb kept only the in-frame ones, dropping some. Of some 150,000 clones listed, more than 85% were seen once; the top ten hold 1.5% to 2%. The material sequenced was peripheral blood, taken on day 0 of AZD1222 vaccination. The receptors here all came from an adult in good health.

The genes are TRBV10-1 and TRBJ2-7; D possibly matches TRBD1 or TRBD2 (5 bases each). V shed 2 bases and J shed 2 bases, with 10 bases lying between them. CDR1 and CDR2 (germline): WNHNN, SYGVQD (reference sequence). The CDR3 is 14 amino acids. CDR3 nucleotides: TGCGCCAGCAGTGAGGGGGGTTATCCCTACGAGCAGTACTTC. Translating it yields CASSEGGYPYEQYF.

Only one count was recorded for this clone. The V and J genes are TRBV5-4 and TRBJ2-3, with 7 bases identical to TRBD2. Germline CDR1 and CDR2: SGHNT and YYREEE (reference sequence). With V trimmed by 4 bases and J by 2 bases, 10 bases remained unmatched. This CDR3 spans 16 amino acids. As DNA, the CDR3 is TGTGCCAGCAGCCTGAGAGCGGGATCCCTCACAGATACGCAGTATTTT. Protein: CASSLRAGSLTDTQYF.

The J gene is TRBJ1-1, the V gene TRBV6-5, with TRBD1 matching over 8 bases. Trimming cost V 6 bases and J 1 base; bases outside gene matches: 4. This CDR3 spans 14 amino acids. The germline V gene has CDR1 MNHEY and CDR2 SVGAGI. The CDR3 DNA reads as TGTGCCAGCAGCAGGGGGCTGGAGAACACTGAAGCTTTCTTT. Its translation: CASSRGLENTEAFF.

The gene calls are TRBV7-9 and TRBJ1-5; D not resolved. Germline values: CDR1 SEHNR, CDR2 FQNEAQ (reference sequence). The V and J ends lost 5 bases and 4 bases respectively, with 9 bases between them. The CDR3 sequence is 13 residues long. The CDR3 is CASSVDGNQPQHF. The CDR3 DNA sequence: TGTGCCAGCAGCGTAGACGGTAATCAGCCCCAGCATTTT.

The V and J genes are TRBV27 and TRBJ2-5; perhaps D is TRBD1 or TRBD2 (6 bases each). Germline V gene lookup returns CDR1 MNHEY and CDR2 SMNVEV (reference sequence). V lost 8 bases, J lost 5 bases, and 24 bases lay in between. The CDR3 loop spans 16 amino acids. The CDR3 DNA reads TGTGCCAGCGCGGAGGGGGGACACGCGACCGGCGAGACCCAGTACTTC. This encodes CASAEGGHATGETQYF.

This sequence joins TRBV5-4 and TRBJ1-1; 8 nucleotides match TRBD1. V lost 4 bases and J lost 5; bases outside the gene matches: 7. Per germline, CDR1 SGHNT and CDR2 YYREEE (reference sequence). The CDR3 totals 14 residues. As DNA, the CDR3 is TGTGCCAGCAGCCAGGGGGCGAGTGGGACTGAAGCTTTCTTT. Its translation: CASSQGASGTEAFF.

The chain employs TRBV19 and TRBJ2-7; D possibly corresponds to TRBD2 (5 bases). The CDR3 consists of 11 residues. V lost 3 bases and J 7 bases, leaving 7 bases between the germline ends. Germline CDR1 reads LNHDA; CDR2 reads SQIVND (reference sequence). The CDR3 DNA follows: TGTGCCAGTAGTATCACGGGAGAGCAGTACTTC. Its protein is CASSITGEQYF.

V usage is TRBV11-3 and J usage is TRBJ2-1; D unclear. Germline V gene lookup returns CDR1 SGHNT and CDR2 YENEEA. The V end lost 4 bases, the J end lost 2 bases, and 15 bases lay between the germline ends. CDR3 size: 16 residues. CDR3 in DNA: TGTGCCAGCAGCTCTGGGGTGTCGGTAACCTACAATGAGCAGTTCTTC. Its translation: CASSSGVSVTYNEQFF.

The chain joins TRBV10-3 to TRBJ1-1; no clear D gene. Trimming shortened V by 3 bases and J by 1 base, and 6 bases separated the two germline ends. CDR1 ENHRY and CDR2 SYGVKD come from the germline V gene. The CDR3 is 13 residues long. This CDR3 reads CAISELGNTEAFF. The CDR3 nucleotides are TGTGCCATCAGTGAACTGGGGAACACTGAAGCTTTCTTT.

In DNA form, the CDR3 reads TGTGCCAGCAGCTTAAATGAGCCGATTTATGGCTACACCTTC. Its protein product is CASSLNEPIYGYTF. This chain links TRBV7-9 with TRBJ1-2; no firm D call. This CDR3 spans 14 amino acids. Trimming stripped 2 bases from V and 5 bases from J, with 12 bases between. In germline, CDR1 is SEHNR, CDR2 FQNEAQ (reference sequence).

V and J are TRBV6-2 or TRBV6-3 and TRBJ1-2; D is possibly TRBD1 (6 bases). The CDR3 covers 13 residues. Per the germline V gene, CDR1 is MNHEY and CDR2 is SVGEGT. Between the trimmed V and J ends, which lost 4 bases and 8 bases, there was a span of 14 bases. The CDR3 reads CASSSGQLWGYTF. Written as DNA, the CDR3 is TGTGCCAGCAGTTCAGGACAGTTGTGGGGCTACACCTTC.

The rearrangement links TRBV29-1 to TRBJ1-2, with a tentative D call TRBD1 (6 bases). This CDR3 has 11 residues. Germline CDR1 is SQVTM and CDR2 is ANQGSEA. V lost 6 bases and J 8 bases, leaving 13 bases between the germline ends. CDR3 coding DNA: TGCAGCGTGCCAGGGGACGGAGGCTACACCTTC. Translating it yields CSVPGDGGYTF.

The CDR3 coding sequence is TGTGCCAGCCGGCGGGAGGGAAGCTCCTACAATGAGCAGTTCTTC. Protein: CASRREGSSYNEQFF. The V call is TRBV27, the J call TRBJ2-1; 9 bases align to TRBD2. V trimming: 8 bases; J trimming: 0 bases; junction bases outside the gene matches: 5. Germline V gene lookup returns CDR1 MNHEY and CDR2 SMNVEV (reference sequence). The CDR3 length is 15 residues.

The CDR3 protein is CASSTRQGGVTDTQYF. CDR3 DNA sequence: TGTGCCAGCAGCACCCGACAGGGAGGTGTGACAGATACGCAGTATTTT. The gene calls are TRBV9 and TRBJ2-3; weak D call: TRBD1 (7 bases). Trimming removed 4 bases from V and 3 bases from J, with 18 bases in between. Germline V gene data show CDR1 as SGDLS and CDR2 as YYNGEE. CDR3 size: 16 residues.

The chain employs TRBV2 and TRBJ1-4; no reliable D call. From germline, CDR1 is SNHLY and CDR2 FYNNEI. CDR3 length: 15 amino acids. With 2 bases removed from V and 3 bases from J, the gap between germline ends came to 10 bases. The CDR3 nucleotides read TGTGCCAGCAGTGAATCCGCCCTTTCTAATGAAAAACTGTTTTTT. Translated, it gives CASSESALSNEKLFF.

Here the CDR3 DNA reads TGTGCCAGCAGTTACTCTGTCGGATACCAGGGAAACACCATATATTTT. Protein sequence: CASSYSVGYQGNTIYF. The chain couples TRBV6-6 to TRBJ1-3; D is unresolved. This CDR3 contains 16 residues. Per the germline V gene, CDR1 is MNHNY and CDR2 is SVGAGI (reference sequence). V shed 0 bases and J shed 4 bases, with 13 bases lying between them.